Following are 7 T cell receptor beta chains from one sample sequenced in a study of response to subunit inactivated influenza vaccine. TCRdb independently ran MiXCR on the RT-PCR reads; one entry per CDR3 protein. The sample lists approximately 500,000 distinct CDR3 sequences; approximately 15% were seen once. The sample in question was PBMCs from blood, obtained about 13 days after vaccination. The receptors shown here come from a man between 50 and 59 years old who received an inactivated influenza vaccine.

V is TRBV10-3 and J is TRBJ2-1, with 10 bases fitting TRBD2. The V and J ends lost 0 bases and 7 bases, in that order; junction bases with no gene match: 6. This CDR3 contains 16 residues. Germline V CDR1 and CDR2: ENHRY, SYGVKD. CDR3 region: CAISESGSGGSNEQFF. DNA for the CDR3: TGTGCCATCAGTGAGTCGGGTAGCGGGGGGTCGAATGAGCAGTTCTTC.

The rearrangement uses TRBV5-1 and TRBJ2-5; the D is unclear. The germline V and J ends were trimmed by 0 bases and 2 bases, with 5 bases remaining between them. The CDR3 is made up of 13 amino acids. Per the germline V gene, CDR1 is SGHRS and CDR2 is YFSETQ. The CDR3, as DNA: TGCGCCAGCAGCTTGGCTCAACAAGAGACCCAGTACTTC. As protein: CASSLAQQETQYF.

The chain joins TRBV5-5 to TRBJ2-3, with unresolved D. The CDR3 length is 14 residues. Germline lookup yields CDR1 SGHKS and CDR2 YYEKEE (reference sequence). Trimming pared 0 bases from V and 2 bases from J, leaving 7 bases between. The CDR3 coding sequence is TGTGCCAGCAGCTTGGGGCTGATCACAGATACGCAGTATTTT. Encoded protein: CASSLGLITDTQYF.

This clonotype was seen only a few times. V is TRBV3-1 and J is TRBJ1-6; D ambiguous. V dropped 0 bases and J dropped 8 bases, with 11 bases sitting between them. Germline V gene lookup returns CDR1 LGHDT and CDR2 YNNKEL (reference sequence). There are 15 residues in the CDR3. The CDR3 here is CASSQDLPPHSPLHF. The CDR3 region has the DNA TGTGCCAGCAGCCAAGATTTACCGCCGCATTCACCCCTCCACTTT.

This clonotype occurred many times. The chain employs TRBV5-5 and TRBJ1-5; TRBD1 might be the D (5 bases). The CDR3 runs to 15 residues. Germline values: CDR1 SGHKS, CDR2 YYEKEE (reference sequence). With 0 bases removed from V and 7 bases from J, the gap between germline ends came to 14 bases. The CDR3 loop is CASSLVGERGQPQHF. In nucleotides, the CDR3 is TGTGCCAGCAGCTTGGTTGGGGAACGGGGCCAGCCCCAGCATTTT.

This clonotype was seen ten or more times. CDR3 loop: CASSAGQGNNEQFF. The CDR3 nucleotides read TGTGCCAGCAGTGCGGGACAGGGGAACAATGAGCAGTTCTTC. The chain carries TRBV12-3 or TRBV12-4 and TRBJ2-1; 10 nucleotides agree with TRBD1. J was trimmed by 5 bases and V by 5 bases; bases with no gene match: 3. The CDR3 covers 14 residues.

The table lists this clonotype with many counts. The chain carries TRBV12-3 or TRBV12-4 and TRBJ1-4, with 7 bases lining up with TRBD1. Trimming removed 6 bases from V and 0 bases from J; junction bases left unmatched: 4. The CDR3 covers 15 residues. CDR3 DNA: TGTGCCAGCAGAGGACAGGACGCAACTAATGAAAAACTGTTTTTT. Translated: CASRGQDATNEKLFF.